This T cell receptor (beta chain) was captured in a study of blood T cell repertoires in COVID-19. In regard to this clone: No DNA is shown, since the ends of the CDR3 on it are uncertain; the CDR3 is the one TCRdb lists.

Sequencing was performed with immunoSEQ multiplex PCR; in TCRdb, only in-frame clones are kept and a portion is missing. Among 100,000 to 150,000 clones listed, about nine tenths were seen once. The CDR3 extends over 15 residues, inclusive of both ends. The germline V gene encodes CDR1 SGHTA and CDR2 FQGNSA. The chain recombines TRBV7-2 with TRBJ2-7; the table's D call, TRBD2, has no DNA check behind it. This receptor was taken from a woman between 65 and 79 years old with COVID-19, enrolled during active disease. The sample taken for sequencing was peripheral blood. The CDR3 loop is CASSFGSGTSGVQNF.